Sequencing of this TCR beta chain was carried out in a study of neurological immune-mediated disorders (dated by TCRdb to between 2018 and 2021). A note on the overall study: Using UMI-based sequencing, the study compared peripheral blood TCR-beta repertoires from patients with HTLV-I-associated myelopathy (HAM/TSP), patients with multiple sclerosis, and healthy controls. Alongside PBMC samples, the set of about 97 TCR-beta libraries contained longitudinal samples, technical triplicates, and paired CD4+ and CD8+ T-cell subsets that had been sorted. The cohort comprised 68 subjects: roughly 14 HAM/TSP patients, 35 or so multiple sclerosis patients and approximately 20 healthy controls.

Trimming takes 0 bases from V and 6 bases from J, and the germline ends sit 7 bases apart. The germline V gene supplies CDR1 SGHRS and CDR2 YFSETQ. Measured from the cysteine to the phenylalanine, the CDR3 is 13 residues long. Just CDR3 DNA is preserved here, 39 bases in frame from base 1. For the unsorted PBMC libraries, 2 million PBMCs were stored in RNAlater at -80 degrees C until RNA extraction and were used to generate the libraries. Peripheral blood was subjected to Ficoll-Hypaque density gradient centrifugation to isolate PBMCs, which were then cryopreserved in liquid nitrogen. Study-wide findings and limitations: Across subjects, expanded clones never shared an identical CDR3 amino acid sequence, which suggests that the TCR-beta repertoires in every group were private. TCR clonal expansion was highest in HAM/TSP patients and lowest in MS patients, with MS patients falling below even healthy controls.

In this sample, this clonotype turned up many times. What this receptor recognizes is not known. Qualities for individual bases were not recorded, and no much larger clone is one base off. cDNA synthesis used template-switch 5'RACE with a primer carrying a 10-nucleotide random unique molecular identifier tagging each TCR transcript. Every sequencing run covered 15-18 subjects and yielded more than 170 million TCR-beta sequences. Total RNA was extracted with the RNeasy kit. TCR-beta VDJ regions were amplified with primers for the TCR constant region and the 5'RACE anchor, using the KAPA Real-time Library Amplification kit. A first PCR added sample indexes and Illumina adaptors, and a second PCR then raised library yield. After Ampure bead purification, the roughly 650 bp TCR product was size-selected on a 2% E-gel SizeSelection system. Library quality was checked on a Bioanalyzer, concentration was measured with Qubit, and libraries were quantified with the Kapa Library Quantification kit before pooling. An Illumina HiSeq 2500 sequenced the libraries paired-end 2 x 150 bp. To increase sequence diversity, about 23-30% phiX was spiked into each library pool. The paper's data handling went like this. The quality-filtered reads were processed with the UMI-based MiGEC pipeline, whose error correction step removed more than 85% of the raw TCR sequences. IMGT germline references were used for aligning VDJ genes, and each clonotype was defined as a unique CDR3 amino acid sequence together with its V-J genes. VDJtools evaluated clonal expansion, Shannon diversity and CDR3 relatedness (CalcPairwiseDistances, ClusterSamples); CLCbio workbench built phylogenetic trees. Expanded clones were defined as having at least 8 unique UMIs, based on coefficient-of-variation modelling across technical triplicates. Using fastp at Q25 and MiXCR, TCRdb reprocessed the public reads and kept productive beta chains. Identical CDR3 proteins give one entry, which carries the most common genes and DNA. Here the V and J calls rest on TCRdb's processing, not on the authors' analysis. Present in this sample are tens of thousands of distinct CDR3 sequences, under 13% of which were seen just once. Roughly 20% of the sample is taken by the ten largest.

This clonotype was sampled from a woman aged 35 to 49 with HTLV-1-associated myelopathy (HAM/TSP). The chain is assembled from TRBV5-1 and TRBJ2-1, with no confident D gene call. The specimen was PBMCs. The CDR3 sequence is CASSLGSVNEQFF. The DNA sequence is given as TGCGCCAGCAGCTTGGGGTCGGTCAATGAGCAGTTCTTC.